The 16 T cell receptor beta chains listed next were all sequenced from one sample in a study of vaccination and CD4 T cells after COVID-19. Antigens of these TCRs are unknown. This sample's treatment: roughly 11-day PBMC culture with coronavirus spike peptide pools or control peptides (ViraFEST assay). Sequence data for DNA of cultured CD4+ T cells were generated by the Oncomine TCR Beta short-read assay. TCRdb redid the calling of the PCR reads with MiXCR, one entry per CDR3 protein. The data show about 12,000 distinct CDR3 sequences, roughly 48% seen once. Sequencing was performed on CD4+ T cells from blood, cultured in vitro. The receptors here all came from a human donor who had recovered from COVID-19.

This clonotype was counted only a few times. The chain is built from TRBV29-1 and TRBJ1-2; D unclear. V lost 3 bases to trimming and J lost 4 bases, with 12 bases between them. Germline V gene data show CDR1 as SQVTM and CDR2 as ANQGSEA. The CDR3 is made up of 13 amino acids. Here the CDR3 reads CSVERAPGYGYTF. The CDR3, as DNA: TGCAGCGTTGAGAGGGCGCCAGGCTATGGCTACACCTTC. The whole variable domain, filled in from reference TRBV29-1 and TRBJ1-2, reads SAVISQKPSRDICQRGTSLTIQCQVDSQVTMMFWYRQQPGQSLTLIATANQGSEATYESGFVIDKFPISRPNLTFSTLTVSNMSPEDSSIYLCSVERAPGYGYTFGSGTRLTVV.

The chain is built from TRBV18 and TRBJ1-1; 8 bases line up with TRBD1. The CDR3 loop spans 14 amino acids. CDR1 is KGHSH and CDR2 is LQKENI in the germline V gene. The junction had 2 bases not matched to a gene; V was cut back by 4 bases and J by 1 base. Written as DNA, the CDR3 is TGTGCCAGCTCACGCGGGACAGGGAACACTGAAGCTTTCTTT. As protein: CASSRGTGNTEAFF.

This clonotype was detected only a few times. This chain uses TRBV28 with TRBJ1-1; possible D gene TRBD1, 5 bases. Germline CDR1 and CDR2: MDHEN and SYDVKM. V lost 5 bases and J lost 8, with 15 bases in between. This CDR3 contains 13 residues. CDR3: CASSLRVPGEAFF. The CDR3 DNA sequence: TGTGCCAGCAGTCTCCGGGTGCCAGGGGAAGCTTTCTTT. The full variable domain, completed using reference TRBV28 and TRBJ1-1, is DVKVTQSSRYLVKRTGEKVFLECVQDMDHENMFWYRQDPGLGLRLIYFSYDVKMKEKGDIPEGYSVSREKKERFSLILESASTNQTSMYLCASSLRVPGEAFFGQGTRLTVV.

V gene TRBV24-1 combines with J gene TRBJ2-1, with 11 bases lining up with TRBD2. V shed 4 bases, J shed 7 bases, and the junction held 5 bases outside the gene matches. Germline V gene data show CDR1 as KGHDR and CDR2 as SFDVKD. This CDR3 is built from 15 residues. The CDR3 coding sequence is TGTGCCACCAGTGAGGCCGGGACTAGCGGTAATGAGCAGTTCTTC. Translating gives CATSEAGTSGNEQFF.

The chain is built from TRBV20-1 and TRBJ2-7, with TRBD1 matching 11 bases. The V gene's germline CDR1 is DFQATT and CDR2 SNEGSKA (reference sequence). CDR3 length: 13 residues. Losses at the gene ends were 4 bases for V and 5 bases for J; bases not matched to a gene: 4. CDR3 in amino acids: CSAIGQGAHEQYF. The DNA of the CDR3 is TGCAGTGCTATAGGACAGGGGGCCCACGAGCAGTACTTC.

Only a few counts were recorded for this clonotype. CDR3 protein: CATSLHYSYEQYF. CDR3 nucleotide sequence: TGTGCCACCAGCCTGCACTACTCCTACGAGCAGTACTTC. V usage is TRBV15 and J usage is TRBJ2-7; D remains ambiguous. From germline, CDR1 is LNHNV and CDR2 YYDKDF (reference sequence). Trimming took 5 bases from V and 0 from J, leaving 8 bases between them. This CDR3 has 13 residues.

This CDR3 is CASSRRSGHTGELFF. Written as DNA, the CDR3 is TGTGCCAGCAGCCGCAGGAGTGGGCACACCGGGGAGCTGTTTTTT. This chain connects TRBV11-1 to TRBJ2-2; D ambiguous. The CDR3 length is 15 residues. From germline, CDR1 is SGHAT and CDR2 FQDESV (reference sequence). The V gene lost 5 bases and the J gene lost 3 bases, with 13 bases spanning the gap.

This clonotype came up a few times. The CDR3 coding sequence is TGTGCCAGCAGTTTGGGGGGCCGGGCTAGCGGGAGAACCGGGGAGCTGTTTTTT. Its protein product is CASSLGGRASGRTGELFF. The chain links TRBV28 to TRBJ2-2, with 10 positions matching TRBD2. The CDR3 has 18 amino acids. Trimming removed 3 bases from V and 5 bases from J; junction bases left unmatched: 12. CDR1 MDHEN and CDR2 SYDVKM come from the germline V gene.

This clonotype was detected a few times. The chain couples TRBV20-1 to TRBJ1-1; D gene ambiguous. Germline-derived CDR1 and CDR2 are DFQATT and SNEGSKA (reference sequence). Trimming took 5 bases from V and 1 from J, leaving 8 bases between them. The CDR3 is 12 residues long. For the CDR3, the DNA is TGCAGTGCTCCGCGAGCGAACACTGAAGCTTTCTTT. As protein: CSAPRANTEAFF.

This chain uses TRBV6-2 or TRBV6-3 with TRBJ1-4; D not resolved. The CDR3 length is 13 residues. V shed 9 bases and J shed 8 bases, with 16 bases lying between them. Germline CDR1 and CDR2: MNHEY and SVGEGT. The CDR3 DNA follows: TGTGCCAGTCAGATGGGCCGAGCAGAAAAACTGTTTTTT. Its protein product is CASQMGRAEKLFF.

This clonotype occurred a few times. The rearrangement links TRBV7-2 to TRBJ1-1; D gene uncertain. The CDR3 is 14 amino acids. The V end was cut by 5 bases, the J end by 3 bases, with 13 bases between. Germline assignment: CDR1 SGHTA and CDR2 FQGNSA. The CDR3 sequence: CASSRLGGDTEAFF. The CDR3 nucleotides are TGTGCCAGCAGCCGCCTGGGTGGGGACACTGAAGCTTTCTTT.

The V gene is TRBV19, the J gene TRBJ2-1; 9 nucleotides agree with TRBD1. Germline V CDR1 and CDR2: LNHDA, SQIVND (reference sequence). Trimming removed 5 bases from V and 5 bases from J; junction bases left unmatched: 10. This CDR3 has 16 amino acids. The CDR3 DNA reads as TGTGCCAGTAGTGGGCTAGGACAGGGGAAGGACAATGAGCAGTTCTTC. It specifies CASSGLGQGKDNEQFF.

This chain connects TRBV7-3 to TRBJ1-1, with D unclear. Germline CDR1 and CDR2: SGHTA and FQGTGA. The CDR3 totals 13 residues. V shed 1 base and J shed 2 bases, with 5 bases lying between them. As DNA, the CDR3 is TGTGCCAGCAGCTTAAACAGAAACACTGAAGCTTTCTTT. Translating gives CASSLNRNTEAFF.

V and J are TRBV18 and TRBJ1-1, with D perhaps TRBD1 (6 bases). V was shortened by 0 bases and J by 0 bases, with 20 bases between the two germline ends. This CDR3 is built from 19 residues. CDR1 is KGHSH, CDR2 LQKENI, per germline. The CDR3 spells CASSPPGYLQGQMNTEAFF. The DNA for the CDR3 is TGTGCCAGCTCACCACCCGGGTACCTCCAGGGACAAATGAACACTGAAGCTTTCTTT. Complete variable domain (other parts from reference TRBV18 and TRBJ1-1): NAGVMQNPRHLVRRRGQEARLRCSPMKGHSHVYWYRQLPEEGLKFMVYLQKENIIDESGMPKERFSAEFPKEGPSILRIQQVVRGDSAAYFCASSPPGYLQGQMNTEAFFGQGTRLTVV.

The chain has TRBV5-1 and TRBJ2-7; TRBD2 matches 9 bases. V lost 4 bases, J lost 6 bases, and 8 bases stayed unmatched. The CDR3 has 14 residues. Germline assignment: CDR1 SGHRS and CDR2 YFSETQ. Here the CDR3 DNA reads TGCGCCAGCAGCCCAGTAGCGGGAGAGGGCGAGCAGTACTTC. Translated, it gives CASSPVAGEGEQYF.

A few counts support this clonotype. The CDR3: CAWSARGNQPQHF. The CDR3 DNA follows: TGTGCCTGGAGTGCAAGGGGCAATCAGCCCCAGCATTTT. This chain connects TRBV30 to TRBJ1-5; D not certain. The CDR3 has 13 amino acids. The V and J ends lost 1 base and 2 bases respectively, with 6 bases between them. From germline, CDR1 is GTSNPN and CDR2 SVGIG (reference sequence).